The entry that follows covers one TCR beta chain sequence. This sample was included in a study of blood T cell repertoires in COVID-19. Turning to the study itself: Sample material is recorded as cDNA or gDNA derived from T cells, B-cell-depleted T cells, or PBMCs.

Germline CDR1 and CDR2: LNHDA and SQIVND (reference sequence). The CDR3 totals 17 residues. Trimming shortened V by 8 bases and J by 0 bases, and 19 bases separated the two germline ends. The authors' processing: Amplification from reference gene primers served as the basis for estimated nucleated cell counts. The table came from immunoSEQ multiplex PCR; TCRdb's copy has only in-frame clones and leaves some out. Clone size and V and J calls were adopted from that table, with D and trimming inferred from the DNA. This table has about 200,000 clones, 85% to 90% appearing once. Participants, 18 to 89 years old, spanned 25 or so US areas. In assigning cohorts, the study relied on participant-reported clinical history.

The chain uses TRBV19 and TRBJ1-4; D is unclear. The TCR comes from a young woman with acute COVID-19. What was sequenced was PBMCs or T cells enriched from blood (not recorded which). CDR3 coding DNA: TGTGCCAGTTCCGGGGATCGGGCTGCCGCAACTAATGAAAAACTGTTTTTT. Translation: CASSGDRAAATNEKLFF.